This T cell receptor beta chain was recorded in a study of T cell responses to AZD1222 COVID-19 vaccine. Broader study findings: Unmutated variant regions are reportedly the target of nearly half of TCRs that are spike-specific. There were mostly white British donors and more females than males, and clonal diversity was possibly underestimated.

Comments on this clone: Antigen: not known.

Assay: immunoSEQ multiplex PCR; the TCRdb copy retains only in-frame clones and omits some. The data contain over 150,000 clones, around 88% of them seen just once; the ten biggest clones take up 9.5% to 13%. The study pooled second doses at about 4 or about 12 weeks. The CDR3 extends over 13 amino acids. V lost 3 bases and J lost 7, with 13 bases in between. Germline V gene lookup returns CDR1 ENHRY and CDR2 SYGVKD. The chain has TRBV10-3 and TRBJ2-7, with D possibly called TRBD1 or TRBD2 (5 bases each). The sequence derives from an adult who received the AZD1222 COVID-19 vaccine. This material consisted of peripheral blood, taken 28 days after the second AZD1222 dose. The CDR3 loop reads CAISERDLGEQYF. In nucleotides, the CDR3 is TGTGCCATCAGTGAACGGGACCTGGGGGAGCAGTACTTC.